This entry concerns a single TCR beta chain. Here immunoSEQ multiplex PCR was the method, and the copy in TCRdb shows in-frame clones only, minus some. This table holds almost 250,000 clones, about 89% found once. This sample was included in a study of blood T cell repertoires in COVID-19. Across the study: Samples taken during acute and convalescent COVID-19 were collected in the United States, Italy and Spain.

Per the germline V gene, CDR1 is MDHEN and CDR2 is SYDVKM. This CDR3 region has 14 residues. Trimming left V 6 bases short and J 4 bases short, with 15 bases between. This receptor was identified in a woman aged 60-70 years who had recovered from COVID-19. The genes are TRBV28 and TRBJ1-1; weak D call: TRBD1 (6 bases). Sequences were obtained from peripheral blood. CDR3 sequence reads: CASSRGGFGTEAFF. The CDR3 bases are TGTGCCAGCAGCAGGGGAGGGTTTGGCACTGAAGCTTTCTTT.